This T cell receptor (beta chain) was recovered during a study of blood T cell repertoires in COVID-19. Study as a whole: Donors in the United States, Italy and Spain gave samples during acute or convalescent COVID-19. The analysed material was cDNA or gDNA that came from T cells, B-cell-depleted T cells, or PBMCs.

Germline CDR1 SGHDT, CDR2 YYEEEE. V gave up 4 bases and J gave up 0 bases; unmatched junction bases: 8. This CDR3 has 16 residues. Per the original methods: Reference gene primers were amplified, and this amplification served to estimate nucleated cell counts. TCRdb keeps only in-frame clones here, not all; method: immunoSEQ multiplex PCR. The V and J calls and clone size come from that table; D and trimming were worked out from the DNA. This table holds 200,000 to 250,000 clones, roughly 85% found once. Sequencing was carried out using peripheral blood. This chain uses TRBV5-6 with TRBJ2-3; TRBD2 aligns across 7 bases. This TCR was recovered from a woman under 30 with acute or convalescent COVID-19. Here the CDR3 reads CASSPRTSLSTDTQYF. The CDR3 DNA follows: TGTGCCAGCAGCCCTCGGACTAGTTTAAGCACAGATACGCAGTATTTT.